Each of the 22 T cell receptor beta chains below was sequenced from the same sample in a study of blood T cell repertoires in COVID-19 (dated by TCRdb to 2020 to 2022). The method was the immunoSEQ multiplex PCR assay. TCRdb retrieved this table from immuneACCESS and kept in-frame rearrangements only. Not all clones are present; in checked studies, unresolved V genes account for under half, and no reason is known for the remainder. Counted in this sample were roughly 260,000 clones; 86% of them appeared once. The ten largest clones capture approximately 9.4% of the sample. The material sequenced was peripheral blood. Receptor source: a man between 35 and 55 years old who had recovered from COVID-19.

The gene calls are TRBV7-8 and TRBJ1-2; the D gene is possibly TRBD1 (5 bases). The CDR3 extends over 15 amino acids. Per the germline V gene, CDR1 is SGHVS and CDR2 is FQNEAQ. Trimming pared 2 bases from V and 1 base from J, leaving 11 bases between. As DNA, the CDR3 is TGTGCCAGCAGCTTAATGGGGCTCGGTAACTATGGCTACACCTTC. It encodes CASSLMGLGNYGYTF.

The V call is TRBV7-6, the J call TRBJ2-7; the match to TRBD1 covers 12 bases. The germline gives CDR1 SGHVS, CDR2 FNYEAQ. Germline trimming cut 5 bases from V and 3 bases from J; bases unmatched to any gene: 5. This CDR3 has 15 residues. The CDR3 loop is CASSQGQGAVYEQYF. CDR3 DNA: TGTGCCAGCAGCCAGGGACAGGGGGCAGTCTACGAGCAGTACTTC.

This chain joins TRBV7-8 and TRBJ2-2; D is possibly TRBD1 (6 bases). Germline CDR1 SGHVS, CDR2 FQNEAQ. The CDR3 is 15 amino acids. The V end lost 7 bases, the J end lost 4 bases, and 16 bases lay between the germline ends. CDR3 sequence (DNA): TGTGCCAGCACGGGCCTAGGGACACTCACCGGGGAGCTGTTTTTT. The encoded protein is CASTGLGTLTGELFF.

This clone appeared a few times. The chain joins TRBV11-2 to TRBJ1-6; the match to TRBD1 covers 10 bases. CDR1 and CDR2 from the germline V gene are SGHAT and FQNNGV. The CDR3 totals 16 residues. With V trimmed by 4 bases and J by 9 bases, 9 bases remained unmatched. The DNA of the CDR3 is TGTGCCAGCAGCTATGACAGGGGGCGCTTCTTTTCACCCCTCCACTTT. Protein: CASSYDRGRFFSPLHF.

The chain joins TRBV20-1 to TRBJ2-3; 10 nucleotides agree with TRBD2. V lost 3 bases and J lost 2; bases outside the gene matches: 11. The CDR3 consists of 17 residues. The V gene's germline CDR1 is DFQATT and CDR2 SNEGSKA (reference sequence). The CDR3 region has the DNA TGCAGTGCTAGTCTCTTGCTAGCGGGGGCCAACACAGATACGCAGTATTTT. This sequence encodes CSASLLLAGANTDTQYF.

V gene TRBV5-1 combines with J gene TRBJ1-1; D might be TRBD1 (6 bases). There are 15 residues in the CDR3. Germline values: CDR1 SGHRS, CDR2 YFSETQ. Trimming left V 3 bases short and J 3 bases short, with 15 bases between. CDR3 sequence (DNA): TGCGCCAGCAGCTCCAAACCCACAGGGTACACTGAAGCTTTCTTT. Protein: CASSSKPTGYTEAFF.

This chain connects TRBV12-5 to TRBJ1-2; TRBD1 is a possible D gene (6 bases). CDR1 is LGHNT and CDR2 is FRNRAP in the germline V gene. The CDR3 has 12 residues. The V gene lost 6 bases and the J gene lost 4 bases, with 9 bases spanning the gap. In DNA, the CDR3 is TGTGCTAGTGGACGAGGGGGCTATGGCTACACCTTC. This translates into CASGRGGYGYTF. The entire variable domain, with the rest obtained from reference TRBV12-5 and TRBJ1-2, is as follows: DARVTQTPRHKVTEMGQEVTMRCQPILGHNTVFWYRQTMMQGLELLAYFRNRAPLDDSGMPKDRFSAEMPDATLATLKIQPSEPRDSAVYFCASGRGGYGYTFGSGTRLTVV.

The chain combines TRBV5-1 with TRBJ1-1, with a weak D call TRBD1 (5 bases). Per the germline V gene, CDR1 is SGHRS and CDR2 is YFSETQ. The CDR3 sequence is 14 residues long. Trimming stripped 0 bases from V and 4 bases from J, with 10 bases between. The CDR3 coding sequence is TGCGCCAGCAGCTTGGTAGGGGCCGGCACTGAAGCTTTCTTT. Translation: CASSLVGAGTEAFF.

V is TRBV6-5 and J is TRBJ2-2; D is perhaps TRBD1 (6 bases). CDR3 size: 13 residues. V shed 6 bases and J shed 3 bases, with 8 bases lying between them. The V gene's germline CDR1 is MNHEY and CDR2 SVGAGI. The CDR3 coding sequence is TGTGCCAGCAGACAGGGTGACACCGGGGAGCTGTTTTTT. Protein: CASRQGDTGELFF.

The genes are TRBV27 and TRBJ1-2, with 7 bases aligning to TRBD1. Trimming removed 4 bases from V and 8 bases from J; junction bases left unmatched: 4. This CDR3 is built from 12 residues. Germline-derived CDR1 and CDR2 are MNHEY and SMNVEV (reference sequence). The CDR3 region is CASSSTGRGYTF. The CDR3 nucleotides are TGTGCCAGCAGTTCGACAGGGCGCGGCTACACCTTC.

The chain couples TRBV27 to TRBJ2-7; 11 bases match TRBD2. Germline V gene sequence: CDR1 MNHEY, CDR2 SMNVEV (reference sequence). CDR3 length: 16 residues. J gave up 3 bases and V 7 bases, and 11 bases lay outside the gene matches. In DNA, the CDR3 is TGTGCCAGCACTACTAGCGGGAGATCGGTATACTACGAGCAGTACTTC. Residues: CASTTSGRSVYYEQYF.

V is TRBV9 and J is TRBJ2-7, with TRBD2 matching over 8 bases. The CDR3 runs to 14 residues. The V gene's germline CDR1 is SGDLS and CDR2 YYNGEE. V trimming: 1 base; J trimming: 5 bases; junction bases outside the gene matches: 5. The CDR3 region has the DNA TGTGCCAGCAGCGTACAAGCGGGGGTGAACGAGCAGTACTTC. It yields the protein CASSVQAGVNEQYF. The full variable domain, in which reference TRBV9 and TRBJ2-7 provide the parts outside the CDR3, is DSGVTQTPKHLITATGQRVTLRCSPRSGDLSVYWYQQSLDQGLQFLIQYYNGEERAKGNILERFSAQQFPDLHSELNLSSLELGDSALYFCASSVQAGVNEQYFGPGTRLTVT.

The chain is built from TRBV18 and TRBJ1-6; TRBD1 matches at 9 bases. Germline-derived CDR1 and CDR2 are KGHSH and LQKENI. This CDR3 has 14 amino acids. With V trimmed by 4 bases and J by 10 bases, 5 bases remained unmatched. CDR3 sequence (DNA): TGTGCCAGCTCACTTCGGACAGGGGACTCACCCCTCCACTTT. Translated: CASSLRTGDSPLHF. The full variable domain, rest sourced from reference TRBV18 and TRBJ1-6, is NAGVMQNPRHLVRRRGQEARLRCSPMKGHSHVYWYRQLPEEGLKFMVYLQKENIIDESGMPKERFSAEFPKEGPSILRIQQVVRGDSAAYFCASSLRTGDSPLHFGNGTRLTVT.

The chain carries TRBV18 and TRBJ2-5; a weak D match, TRBD1 (6 bases). The V end was cut by 1 base, the J end by 5 bases, with 11 bases between. The CDR3 has 14 amino acids. Per the germline V gene, CDR1 is KGHSH and CDR2 is LQKENI. CDR3 DNA: TGTGCCAGCTCACCACTGGGGGCAATCGAGACCCAGTACTTC. Translation gives CASSPLGAIETQYF.

The V call is TRBV19, the J call TRBJ2-1; 7 bases align to TRBD2. The germline V gene encodes CDR1 LNHDA and CDR2 SQIVND (reference sequence). Trimming at V came to 5 bases and at J to 9 bases, leaving 7 bases not matched to a gene. This CDR3 contains 13 residues. The CDR3 loop reads CASSLRLAGEQFF. CDR3 sequence (DNA): TGTGCCAGTAGTTTAAGACTAGCTGGTGAGCAGTTCTTC.

The CDR3: CASSPSAGPGMNEQFF. The CDR3 bases are TGCGCCAGCAGCCCCTCAGCGGGGCCAGGGATGAATGAGCAGTTCTTC. The chain couples TRBV4-3 to TRBJ2-1; 7 nucleotides line up with TRBD2. Per the germline V gene, CDR1 is LGHNA and CDR2 is YSLEER. The CDR3 consists of 16 residues. Unmatched junction bases numbered 13, after V lost 4 bases and J lost 7 bases.

The chain employs TRBV3-1 (or the pseudogene TRBV3-2) and TRBJ2-7, with a tentative D call TRBD1 (5 bases). CDR1 and CDR2 (germline): LGHDT, YNNKEL (reference sequence). V was clipped by 4 bases and J by 5 bases, with 18 bases between them. The CDR3 length is 15 residues. CDR3 coding DNA: TGTGCCAGCAGCCGGGAAGAGGAAAGGGGCCACGAGCAGTACTTC. It translates to CASSREEERGHEQYF.

This chain joins TRBV2 and TRBJ2-2, with 10 nucleotides matching TRBD2. The CDR3 sequence is 19 residues long. Trimming removed 8 bases from V and 0 bases from J; junction bases left unmatched: 15. Germline V gene data show CDR1 as SNHLY and CDR2 as FYNNEI. DNA of the CDR3: TGTGCCAGCCTCACCCTCTTTTCGAGCGGGGGGGCGAACACCGGGGAGCTGTTTTTT. Translating gives CASLTLFSSGGANTGELFF.

The CDR3 region has the DNA TGCGCCAGCAGCTTGGCCTTCGGGGGGGAAGGAAAACTGTTTTTT. It is translated as CASSLAFGGEGKLFF. The chain has TRBV5-1 and TRBJ1-4; D possibly corresponds to TRBD1 (5 bases). Germline V CDR1 and CDR2: SGHRS, YFSETQ. Trimming left V 0 bases short and J 10 bases short, with 16 bases between. The CDR3 spans 15 residues.

The V call is TRBV6-2 or TRBV6-3, the J call TRBJ2-2; a weak D match, TRBD2 (6 bases). Germline V gives CDR1 MNHEY, CDR2 SVGEGT. Between the trimmed V and J ends, which lost 4 bases and 9 bases, there was a span of 24 bases. There are 17 residues in the CDR3. CDR3 region: CASSFGERPGLDRELFF. The CDR3 nucleotides read TGTGCCAGCAGTTTCGGAGAAAGACCGGGACTGGACCGGGAGCTGTTTTTT.

The chain recombines TRBV4-3 with TRBJ2-7; TRBD2 might be the D (5 bases). Looked up from germline, CDR1 is LGHNA and CDR2 is YSLEER. Trimming left V 4 bases short and J 4 bases short, with 14 bases between. The CDR3 runs to 14 residues. The CDR3 DNA reads TGCGCCAGCAGCCTTTCGACTACCTCATACGAGCAGTACTTC. It specifies CASSLSTTSYEQYF.

This clone was seen only a few times. The chain joins TRBV5-6 to TRBJ1-2, with 8 bases identical to TRBD1. The germline V gene has CDR1 SGHDT and CDR2 YYEEEE. Trimming removed 6 bases from V and 6 bases from J; junction bases left unmatched: 7. The CDR3 consists of 13 residues. In DNA form, the CDR3 reads TGTGCCAGCAACTACGACAGGGGACATGGCTACACCTTC. Protein product: CASNYDRGHGYTF.